This T cell receptor beta chain was captured in a study of shared clonotypes between healthy human individuals. Data came from immunoSEQ multiplex PCR; TCRdb stores just in-frame clones and leaves some out. The sample lists about 1.5 million clones, 95% to 99% seen once, with 0.4% to 0.55% in the top ten. Trimming left V 4 bases short and J 7 bases short, with 8 bases between. The V gene's germline CDR1 is DFQATT and CDR2 SNEGSKA (reference sequence). The CDR3 extends over 10 amino acids. Sequencing input: naive CD4+ T cells sorted from blood. Subset noted: CD45RA+ positively selected. This sequence joins TRBV20-1 and TRBJ2-7; D call uncertain. This TCR was recovered from a man aged 30 to 45 in good health. CDR3: CSAIWQEQYF. Here the CDR3 DNA reads TGCAGTGCTATTTGGCAAGAGCAGTACTTC.